The 27 T cell receptor beta chains in this list originate from one sample, sequenced in a study of neurological immune-mediated disorders. One entry per CDR3 protein, called by TCRdb with MiXCR from the 5' RACE reads. Among under 90,000 distinct CDR3 sequences listed, about 9.7% were seen once. Source material: PBMCs. These receptors all stem from a man between 45 and 60 years old in good health.

In this sample, this clonotype turned up many times. The rearrangement joins TRBV5-1 to TRBJ1-1; D possibly corresponds to TRBD1 (5 bases). The V end was cut by 0 bases, the J end by 3 bases, with 12 bases between. CDR3 length: 15 residues. CDR1 and CDR2 from the germline V gene are SGHRS and YFSETQ. The CDR3 region is CASSLEGRVDTEAFF. The CDR3, as DNA: TGCGCCAGCAGCTTGGAAGGCAGGGTCGACACTGAAGCTTTCTTT.

This clonotype was counted at least ten times. J is TRBJ2-3 and V is TRBV28; 12 nucleotides agree with TRBD2. The J segment lost 2 bases and the V segment lost 4 bases, leaving 1 base of the junction unmatched. The germline V gene has CDR1 MDHEN and CDR2 SYDVKM. The CDR3 has 15 amino acids. The CDR3 DNA sequence: TGTGCCAGCAGTTCTAGCGGGGGGGTCACAGATACGCAGTATTTT. It codes for CASSSSGGVTDTQYF. Combining the CDR3 with reference TRBV28 and TRBJ2-3 gives the whole variable domain DVKVTQSSRYLVKRTGEKVFLECVQDMDHENMFWYRQDPGLGLRLIYFSYDVKMKEKGDIPEGYSVSREKKERFSLILESASTNQTSMYLCASSSSGGVTDTQYFGPGTRLTVL.

This clonotype appeared many times. The chain recombines TRBV5-1 with TRBJ2-1, with TRBD2 matching over 7 bases. V trimming: 4 bases; J trimming: 5 bases; junction bases outside the gene matches: 6. Per germline, CDR1 SGHRS and CDR2 YFSETQ. The CDR3 contains 14 residues. The CDR3 nucleotides read TGCGCCAGCAGCGGGGGGGGGACTAACAATGAGCAGTTCTTC. Translation gives CASSGGGTNNEQFF.

This clonotype was counted ten times or more. The rearrangement links TRBV20-1 to TRBJ1-3; weak D call: TRBD1 (6 bases). CDR3 size: 14 residues. Germline CDR1 DFQATT, CDR2 SNEGSKA (reference sequence). Trimming shortened V by 6 bases and J by 7 bases, and 19 bases separated the two germline ends. The CDR3 reads CSAGRGASGNTIYF. The CDR3 nucleotides read TGCAGTGCCGGGCGGGGGGCTTCGGGTAACACCATATATTTT.

This clonotype has at least ten counts. The chain employs TRBV9 and TRBJ1-2, with TRBD1 identical over 11 bases. The J segment lost 8 bases and the V segment lost 2 bases, leaving 11 bases of the junction unmatched. Germline V gene data show CDR1 as SGDLS and CDR2 as YYNGEE. The CDR3 loop spans 16 amino acids. The DNA for the CDR3 is TGTGCCAGCAGCGTGAGTCGGACAGGGGGCGTCAACGGCTACACCTTC. Its protein is CASSVSRTGGVNGYTF.

Points on this clonotype: A read error may produce the germline difference seen at one junction end. V and J are TRBV4-1 and TRBJ2-2; D assignment may be TRBD1 or TRBD2 (5 bases each). The CDR3 is 17 amino acids. Per germline, CDR1 MGHRA and CDR2 YSYEKL. Here the CDR3 DNA reads TGCGCCAGCAGCCAAGAGCGATCGCCCCTAAACACCAGGGAGCGGTTTTTT. Amino acid sequence: CASSQERSPLNTRERFF.

This clonotype was counted ten times or more. J is TRBJ2-1 and V is TRBV9; 13 nucleotides align to TRBD2. From germline, CDR1 is SGDLS and CDR2 YYNGEE. The CDR3 consists of 17 residues. V lost 4 bases, J lost 7 bases, and 11 bases stayed unmatched. The CDR3 reads CASSPTLLAGGQNEQFF. The DNA of the CDR3 is TGTGCCAGCAGCCCGACACTACTAGCGGGAGGGCAAAATGAGCAGTTCTTC.

This clonotype was seen at least ten times. The V call is TRBV7-2, the J call TRBJ2-5; TRBD2 matches 7 bases. This CDR3 spans 16 amino acids. Germline V gene sequence: CDR1 SGHTA, CDR2 FQGNSA. Trimming cost V 1 base and J 0 bases; bases outside gene matches: 5. CDR3 sequence reads: CASSLGAGWYQETQYF. For the CDR3, the DNA is TGTGCCAGCAGCTTAGGAGCGGGGTGGTACCAAGAGACCCAGTACTTC.

At least ten counts were recorded for this clonotype. V is TRBV7-7 and J is TRBJ2-1; 7 nucleotides match TRBD1. Germline V gene lookup returns CDR1 SSHAT and CDR2 FNYEAQ (reference sequence). The V gene end was trimmed by 0 bases and the J gene end by 7 bases; junction bases not matched to a gene: 12. This CDR3 has 17 amino acids. This CDR3 is CASSLALRGRGRNEQFF. For the CDR3, the DNA is TGTGCCAGCAGCTTAGCGCTAAGGGGGCGCGGAAGAAATGAGCAGTTCTTC.

This clonotype was found many times. The chain uses TRBV20-1 and TRBJ2-3, with TRBD2 matching 10 bases. The J segment lost 5 bases and the V segment lost 6 bases, leaving 8 bases of the junction unmatched. From germline, CDR1 is DFQATT and CDR2 SNEGSKA (reference sequence). This CDR3 region has 14 residues. In DNA form, the CDR3 reads TGCAGTGCCGACCAGACTAGCGGGTTAGATACGCAGTATTTT. This sequence encodes CSADQTSGLDTQYF.

Many counts were recorded for this clonotype. The V and J genes are TRBV15 and TRBJ2-1; D is perhaps TRBD1 or TRBD2 (6 bases each). Germline V CDR1 and CDR2: LNHNV, YYDKDF (reference sequence). This CDR3 region has 18 residues. V dropped 0 bases and J dropped 0 bases, with 15 bases sitting between them. The CDR3 is CATSRDKGGYNSYNEQFF. CDR3 nucleotide sequence: TGTGCCACCAGCAGAGATAAGGGGGGCTACAACTCCTACAATGAGCAGTTCTTC.

This clonotype was picked up many times. This chain joins TRBV20-1 and TRBJ1-4; D not certain. The CDR3 sequence is 15 residues long. Per germline, CDR1 DFQATT and CDR2 SNEGSKA (reference sequence). Trimming removed 0 bases at V and 3 bases at J, with 11 bases between. The CDR3 DNA follows: TGCAGTGCTAGAGATCCGGGGTATCCTAATGAAAAACTGTTTTTT. This codes for CSARDPGYPNEKLFF.

This clonotype was found many times. The V and J genes are TRBV12-3 or TRBV12-4 and TRBJ1-2; perhaps TRBD1 as D (6 bases). V was cut by 1 base and J by 7 bases, with 10 bases left in between. The CDR3 has 13 residues. For the CDR3, the DNA is TGTGCCAGCAGTTTAGGGGGGCTAGGTGGCTACACCTTC. It codes for CASSLGGLGGYTF.

This clonotype has ten or more counts. The rearrangement uses TRBV7-2 and TRBJ2-7; 12 bases match TRBD2. Germline lookup yields CDR1 SGHTA and CDR2 FQGNSA. The trim removed 5 bases at V and 1 base at J, leaving 12 bases unmatched. The CDR3 covers 18 residues. The CDR3 DNA sequence: TGTGCCAGCAGCCCAACCACGGCTAGCGGGGGGGTTTCCTACGAGCAGTACTTC. Encoded protein: CASSPTTASGGVSYEQYF.

This clonotype was observed at least ten times. V and J are TRBV5-1 and TRBJ2-1; D not certain. Germline V gene lookup returns CDR1 SGHRS and CDR2 YFSETQ. The CDR3 contains 13 residues. V gave up 0 bases and J gave up 8 bases, with 9 bases separating them. The CDR3 DNA reads TGCGCCAGCAGCTTGGTGGGAAGGGATGAGCAGTTCTTC. Its protein is CASSLVGRDEQFF.

In this sample, this clonotype turned up many times. V gene TRBV12-3 or TRBV12-4 combines with J gene TRBJ2-2; TRBD1 matches 7 bases. The CDR3 loop spans 17 amino acids. V shed 5 bases, J shed 1 base, and the junction held 10 bases outside the gene matches. CDR3 in amino acids: CASSQSRDSLNTGELFF. CDR3 nucleotide sequence: TGTGCCAGCAGTCAGTCCCGGGACAGTCTGAACACCGGGGAGCTGTTTTTT.

This clonotype showed up many times. The V and J genes are TRBV20-1 and TRBJ2-7; 7 bases fit TRBD1. The V gene's germline CDR1 is DFQATT and CDR2 SNEGSKA (reference sequence). V shed 0 bases, J shed 3 bases, and the junction held 5 bases outside the gene matches. The CDR3 loop spans 14 amino acids. In DNA, the CDR3 is TGCAGTGCTAGAGATTCGAGGACAGGCTACGAGCAGTACTTC. Amino acids: CSARDSRTGYEQYF.

In this sample, this clonotype turned up many times. The chain couples TRBV18 to TRBJ2-7; D gene uncertain. V lost 5 bases and J lost 5, with 13 bases in between. CDR1 KGHSH and CDR2 LQKENI come from the germline V gene. The CDR3 covers 13 residues. The CDR3 coding sequence is TGTGCCAGCTCAGAGAGTCAAGCCCACGAGCAGTACTTC. It encodes CASSESQAHEQYF.

This clonotype was seen a few times. V usage is TRBV18 and J usage is TRBJ2-7, with TRBD2 identical over 7 bases. The CDR3 extends over 16 amino acids. CDR1 and CDR2 (germline): KGHSH, LQKENI. V dropped 3 bases and J dropped 3; count of bases not matched to a gene: 11. As DNA, the CDR3 is TGTGCCAGCTCACCCCTCGGGGGAGGGGACTTCTACGAGCAGTACTTC. This gives the protein CASSPLGGGDFYEQYF.

This clonotype has only a few counts. It may be a read error: a sequence one base away is much more abundant. The V call is TRBV20-1, the J call TRBJ2-5; 10 positions agree with TRBD1. Unmatched junction bases numbered 7, after V lost 7 bases and J lost 5 bases. The CDR3 extends over 13 amino acids. CDR1 and CDR2 from the germline V gene are DFQATT and SNEGSKA (reference sequence). The CDR3 loop reads CSGGTGALETQYF. CDR3 in DNA: TGCAGTGGCGGGACAGGGGCTCTGGAGACCCAGTACTTC.

This clonotype was counted at least ten times. This chain's CDR3 is CSARDLNWGPETGELFF. CDR3 coding DNA: TGCAGTGCTAGAGATCTTAATTGGGGTCCGGAGACCGGGGAGCTGTTTTTT. The chain joins TRBV20-1 to TRBJ2-2; D call uncertain. CDR3 length: 17 residues. Germline V gene data show CDR1 as DFQATT and CDR2 as SNEGSKA (reference sequence). Trimming took 0 bases from V and 5 from J, leaving 19 bases between them.

This sequence joins TRBV7-7 and TRBJ2-5, with no clear D. Germline CDR1 and CDR2: SSHAT and FNYEAQ (reference sequence). The CDR3 consists of 16 residues. V lost 1 base and J 4 bases, leaving 16 bases between the germline ends. As DNA, the CDR3 is TGTGCCAGCAGCTTAGGGCTGATTAGAGTGGGAGAGACCCAGTACTTC. It translates to CASSLGLIRVGETQYF.

This clonotype was seen ten or more times. V gene TRBV20-1 combines with J gene TRBJ2-7, with D perhaps assigned TRBD1 or TRBD2 (6 bases each). The CDR3 sequence is 13 residues long. Germline values: CDR1 DFQATT, CDR2 SNEGSKA (reference sequence). Between the trimmed V and J ends, which lost 6 bases and 4 bases, there was a span of 16 bases. CDR3 sequence reads: CSAGGQGRYEQYF. The CDR3 region has the DNA TGCAGTGCCGGGGGCCAGGGGCGGTACGAGCAGTACTTC.

Comments on this clonotype: A much more abundant neighbour one base away suggests this may be a read error. The rearrangement uses TRBV7-3 and TRBJ1-6; D is possibly TRBD1 (5 bases). Looked up from germline, CDR1 is SGHTA and CDR2 is FQGTGA. This CDR3 region has 15 residues. Trimming left V 0 bases short and J 8 bases short, with 11 bases between. The DNA for the CDR3 is TGTGCCAGCAGCTTAACGGGGCTGAAGCATTCACCCCTCCACTTT. Its translation: CASSLTGLKHSPLHF.

This clonotype was counted ten times or more. The chain employs TRBV5-1 and TRBJ2-1; D possibly corresponds to TRBD2 (6 bases). This CDR3 contains 14 residues. Germline CDR1 and CDR2: SGHRS and YFSETQ. The V end was cut by 1 base, the J end by 7 bases, with 12 bases between. This CDR3 reads CASSLSGARNEQFF. The CDR3 nucleotides are TGCGCCAGCAGCTTGTCGGGAGCGCGGAATGAGCAGTTCTTC.

This clonotype was recorded at least ten times. J is TRBJ2-1 and V is TRBV9, with 7 bases that match TRBD2. CDR3 length equals 14 residues. The germline V gene has CDR1 SGDLS and CDR2 YYNGEE. Unmatched junction bases numbered 4, after V lost 0 bases and J lost 7 bases. CDR3 loop: CASSVGGSRNEQFF. CDR3 bases: TGTGCCAGCAGCGTAGGCGGGAGTAGGAATGAGCAGTTCTTC.

This clonotype was detected many times. The V gene is TRBV7-6, the J gene TRBJ2-7; 7 nucleotides match TRBD1. This CDR3 contains 13 residues. Germline V gives CDR1 SGHVS, CDR2 FNYEAQ. V was clipped by 1 base and J by 6 bases; unmatched bases: 3. CDR3 in amino acids: CASSLGQGVEQYF. CDR3 sequence (DNA): TGTGCCAGCAGCTTAGGGCAGGGGGTCGAGCAGTACTTC.